These 10 T cell receptor beta chains share one sample of origin, sequenced in a study of blood T cell repertoires in COVID-19. Sequencing used immunoSEQ multiplex PCR; TCRdb keeps in-frame clones, though not all of them. The sample yields about 300,000 clones, around 86% seen once. The sequencing input was PBMCs or T cells enriched from blood (not recorded which). These receptors all stem from a woman between 18 and 29 years old who had recovered from COVID-19.

The chain combines TRBV27 with TRBJ2-7; 7 bases match TRBD1. The CDR3 consists of 14 residues. Trimming removed 6 bases from V and 2 bases from J; junction bases left unmatched: 7. Per germline, CDR1 MNHEY and CDR2 SMNVEV (reference sequence). CDR3 in DNA: TGTGCCAGCAGAGGACAGGATTGGGCCTACGAGCAGTACTTC. It translates to CASRGQDWAYEQYF.

This chain connects TRBV27 to TRBJ2-1; 8 bases align to TRBD2. The V gene end was trimmed by 6 bases and the J gene end by 0 bases; junction bases not matched to a gene: 19. The CDR3 runs to 20 residues. Germline V gene data show CDR1 as MNHEY and CDR2 as SMNVEV (reference sequence). The CDR3 region has the DNA TGTGCCAGCAGCCCTACGACTAGAGCGGGAGTCTTTCGCTCCTACAATGAGCAGTTCTTC. Its protein product is CASSPTTRAGVFRSYNEQFF.

Only one count was recorded for this clone. This chain connects TRBV10-3 to TRBJ2-1; 12 bases fit TRBD2. The germline gives CDR1 ENHRY, CDR2 SYGVKD. The V segment lost 0 bases and the J segment 8 bases; nucleotides outside the gene matches: 8. The CDR3 contains 17 residues. This CDR3 reads CAISESRTSGKSDEQFF. The CDR3 DNA sequence: TGTGCCATCAGTGAGTCGAGGACTAGCGGGAAGAGTGATGAGCAGTTCTTC.

This chain joins TRBV20-1 and TRBJ2-7; the D is unclear. In germline, CDR1 is DFQATT, CDR2 SNEGSKA (reference sequence). Trimming took 4 bases from V and 0 from J, leaving 4 bases between them. The CDR3 covers 11 residues. In nucleotides, the CDR3 is TGCAGTGCTATTAACTCCTACGAGCAGTACTTC. It encodes CSAINSYEQYF.

The chain recombines TRBV2 with TRBJ2-1; the D is unclear. This CDR3 region has 15 residues. The germline CDR1 and CDR2 sequences are SNHLY and FYNNEI. V was clipped by 3 bases and J by 3 bases, with 12 bases between them. In DNA form, the CDR3 reads TGTGCCAGCAGTGACAGGATACGCCTCTACAATGAGCAGTTCTTC. Protein: CASSDRIRLYNEQFF.

CDR3 protein: CAWSVQGATEAFF. The CDR3 nucleotides are TGTGCCTGGAGTGTCCAGGGGGCCACTGAAGCTTTCTTT. V gene TRBV30 combines with J gene TRBJ1-1; 8 bases are a match to TRBD1. The V segment lost 0 bases and the J segment 4 bases; nucleotides outside the gene matches: 1. Germline V lookup: CDR1 GTSNPN, CDR2 SVGIG (reference sequence). The CDR3 loop spans 13 amino acids. The whole variable domain, filled in from reference TRBV30 and TRBJ1-1, reads SQTIHQWPATLVQPVGSPLSLECTVEGTSNPNLYWYRQAAGRGLQLLFYSVGIGQISSEVPQNLSASRPQDRQFILSSKKLLLSDSGFYLCAWSVQGATEAFFGQGTRLTVV.

The chain recombines TRBV30 with TRBJ1-1, with D uncertain. Germline V gene data show CDR1 as GTSNPN and CDR2 as SVGIG (reference sequence). The CDR3 consists of 13 residues. V was pared by 2 bases and J by 0 bases, with 7 bases between. CDR3 protein: CAWSTGLNTEAFF. CDR3 nucleotides: TGTGCCTGGAGTACCGGTTTGAACACTGAAGCTTTCTTT.

The V call is TRBV30, the J call TRBJ2-7; the match to TRBD1 covers 10 bases. V lost 1 base to trimming and J lost 1 base; unmatched junction nucleotides: 4. The CDR3 is 15 amino acids. Germline V gives CDR1 GTSNPN, CDR2 SVGIG (reference sequence). The CDR3 spells CAWSAGTGVSYEQYF. The DNA for the CDR3 is TGTGCCTGGAGTGCTGGGACAGGGGTATCCTACGAGCAGTACTTC.

The chain couples TRBV28 to TRBJ1-2; tentatively, D is TRBD1 (6 bases). V was trimmed by 7 bases and J by 3 bases, leaving 15 bases between them. The CDR3 has 14 residues. The germline gives CDR1 MDHEN, CDR2 SYDVKM. The CDR3 region has the DNA TGTGCCAGCACGGTGGACAGATCTTACTATGGCTACACCTTC. It codes for CASTVDRSYYGYTF.

This clone was picked up a small number of times. The chain has TRBV7-2 and TRBJ1-1; the match to TRBD1 covers 7 bases. Germline V gives CDR1 SGHTA, CDR2 FQGNSA. The V and J ends lost 5 bases and 6 bases, in that order; junction bases with no gene match: 12. This CDR3 is 15 amino acids long. The CDR3, as DNA: TGTGCCAGCAGCGACCGTGACAGGGTGAGCCCTGAAGCTTTCTTT. The encoded protein is CASSDRDRVSPEAFF. The whole variable domain, remainder taken from reference TRBV7-2 and TRBJ1-1, is GAGVSQSPSNKVTEKGKDVELRCDPISGHTALYWYRQSLGQGLEFLIYFQGNSAPDKSGLPSDRFSAERTGGSVSTLTIQRTQQEDSAVYLCASSDRDRVSPEAFFGQGTRLTVV.